This T cell receptor (beta chain) was captured by sequencing in a study of cytomegalovirus exposure and HLA in healthy donors (TCRdb year 2017). About the full investigation: In an earlier analysis of about 560 of the donors, 276 Gb of sequence data and some 120 million unique TCR beta sequences from about 180 million T cells were reported. An early release covering roughly 600 HLA-typed donors comprised roughly 300 gigabases of sequencing data and 65 million to 100 million unique TCR sequences. Of the roughly 400 genotyped donors, over 65% fell in the genetic ancestry cluster associated with self-reported Caucasian donors. The study aimed to test whether cataloging public T cell receptors could reveal signatures of past pathogen exposure. The study used immunosequencing to profile the T cell repertoires of around 600 subjects and linked those repertoires to cytomegalovirus serostatus. In addition to the first cohort of approximately 670 subjects, a separate validation cohort of approximately 110 different subjects was used. To predict cytomegalovirus infection status, the study combined high-throughput TCR immunosequencing, statistical association of individual TCRs with disease status, and machine learning. In a later analysis, previously published TCR beta repertoires from about 670 donors were re-analyzed and high-resolution HLA genotyping was added so that TCR occurrence patterns could be studied. In the later analysis, no new phenotypic data were used to find candidate immune exposures; instead, reliance was placed on TCR beta sequences and their occurrence across donors. An earlier analysis of around 580 of the donors used high-throughput TCR beta sequencing to judge whether each TCR beta V gene segment behaved as functional or pseudogenic. Alongside the repertoire data, information on donor age, sex, ethnicity and CMV serostatus was compiled. Genome-wide SNP genotypes for about 65% of the 666 donors were used in a later genetic analysis, which treated that subset as a discovery cohort. All discovery cohort repertoires had been generated using a single sequencing platform. Both class I and class II loci were covered by HLA typing, at four-digit resolution. Typing coverage differed by locus: A, B, C, DRB1 and DQB1 were typed in roughly 620-630 donors, DQA1 in approximately 520, DPA1 in around 580, and DPB1 in 450 to 490. A handful of DR-DQ haplotypes were handled as single units for association and clustering because linkage in the cohort was strong. On average, around 200,000 unique TCR beta nucleotide sequences were sequenced per donor among some 420 genotyped donors of the cohort, with roughly 18% of those sequences being non-productive.

The method was the immunoSEQ multiplex PCR assay. A mixture of 60 forward primers for TCR Vbeta segments and 13 reverse primers for TCR Jbeta segments was used in the multiplex PCR. Amplification of the CDR3 region of rearranged TCR beta genes was performed with a multiplex PCR assay on genomic DNA. The Illumina HiSeq System was used to sequence the amplified TCR beta libraries as 87-base-pair reads. The authors processed their data as follows. Across the 670 or so repertoires, a later analysis counted around 80 million unique TCR beta chains, approximately 12 million of which were shared by at least two donors. To remove PCR and sequencing errors, raw reads were error-corrected and collapsed into unique sequences using a nearest-neighbor algorithm that merged closely related sequences. Alignment of CDR3 sequences to IMGT reference sequences was used to assign V, D and J gene segments. For a sequence to be retained, at least a six-nucleotide match to both a V gene segment and a J gene segment was required. A rearrangement was called productive if the CDR3 had no stop codons and remained in frame with V and J, and every other rearrangement was called non-productive. CDR3 was defined by IMGT convention, running from the second conserved V-encoded cysteine to the conserved J-encoded phenylalanine. Sequences without an unambiguous match to a single V gene segment were excluded from the earlier analysis of approximately 560 of the donors. An earlier analysis of fewer than 650 of the donors classified V segments as functional when productive rearrangements were above 56.7% and as segregating when the standard deviation between donors was above 5%. To diagnose cytomegalovirus status from the catalog of TCR beta chain sequences, a statistical classification framework was built. V and J gene assignment, in a later analysis, came from comparing TCR nucleotide sequences with IMGT/GENE-DB human TR gene sequences. Using the TCRdist pipeline, a later analysis assigned CDR3 sequences along with most-parsimonious VDJ recombination scenarios. In a later analysis, every TCR beta chain was defined by the combination of its CDR3 amino acid sequence and its V-gene family, and reads without a unique V-gene family were dropped. In a later analysis, around 650 highly shared, low-generation-probability nucleotide sequences were removed to address suspected cross-contamination and a sequencing artifact. In a later analysis, a clonal expansion index for each public chain was calculated from normalized within-repertoire ranks of inferred template counts. In a later analysis, generation probabilities were computed with a VDJ recombination model fitted to out-of-frame rearrangements, and the resulting probabilities were checked against IGoR. A later analysis scored TCR-TCR, TCR-HLA and TCR-CMV co-occurrence with hypergeometric tests, applying a repertoire-size bias correction to TCR pairs. A later analysis estimated false discovery rates by permuting HLA or CMV assignments 20 times. A later analysis grouped co-occurring TCRs with DBSCAN, adding TCRdist sequence similarity when clustering within HLA-allele-positive subsets. Repertoires with fewer than 30,000 or more than 120,000 public chains were left out of co-occurrence clustering, as were about 5 repertoires with anomalous nucleotide sharing. This immuneACCESS table, as held by TCRdb, lists in-frame sequences with V and J called but not all clones. Of the missing ones, under half trace to an unresolved V gene in checked studies; the others have no known cause. That table furnishes V, J and clone size, whereas the DNA furnished D and trimming. This sample's records show fewer than 200,000 clones. The ten largest clonotypes hold approximately 6.9% of the sample.

The cohort was made up of approximately 670 healthy bone marrow donors. At the time of sampling, every cohort member was nominally healthy, though immune exposures that went unrecorded were likely present. The donor was CMV seronegative and was included in the group of around 320 seronegative cohort members. A peripheral blood sample was provided by each donor, and peripheral blood mononuclear cells were used for TCR beta sequencing. Genomic DNA extraction from the blood cell samples was performed with the Qiagen DNeasy Blood Extraction Kit. Broad study findings and their caveats: In an earlier analysis of some 540 of the donors, most TCR beta V segments appeared in productive rearrangements about 87% or about 30% of the time, broadly matching IMGT annotations. A later analysis reported that several top co-occurrence clusters appeared linked to parvovirus B19, influenza, CMV and Epstein-Barr virus. HLA typing was unavailable for some donors at each locus, so association tests used only the typed subset. Specific HLA alleles were associated with 18,000 or so TCR beta sequences at a false discovery rate of 0.05 in a later analysis. When HLA alleles, especially DR and DQ, strongly co-occurred, attributing TCR associations to individual alleles was difficult. Most CMV-associated TCR beta chains appeared to be HLA-restricted in a later analysis, and the HLA associations seemed to be driven largely by CMV exposure. For the cohort, immune exposure information was limited to CMV serostatus. In the study, around 150 TCR beta chains were listed as associated with cytomegalovirus. The sequencing pipeline was judged likely to have produced a cluster of highly shared sequence variants as a technical artifact. Correlated functional status among segregating V segments might reflect linkage disequilibrium, but an unknown experimental factor could not be ruled out. Most TCR sequences were observed very rarely across donors, whereas some public TCRs were present in many individuals. A later analysis found that HLA-associated TCR beta chains were more clonally expanded and had lower generation probabilities than equally common non-associated chains. In vitro tests confirmed that a few of the cytomegalovirus-associated TCR beta chains recognize cytomegalovirus antigens. In a later analysis, the rate of TCR association differed among HLA loci, with DRB1 alleles having the most associated TCRs and HLA-C alleles having the fewest. In this cohort, only TCR beta chains were sequenced, and detectable features were limited by the absence of alpha or paired-chain data. A later genetic analysis reported fewer N-insertions in productive TCRs among donors in an Asian-associated ancestry cluster than the approximately 670-donor mean. A further reported finding was that TCR beta sequences accurately predicted the HLA-A and HLA-B alleles for most subjects in the first cohort. The presence/absence analyses assumed that sequencing depth was roughly uniform across donors, and that assumption may not be true. In a later genetic analysis, a missense DCLRE1C variant was associated with V-gene and J-gene trimming of TCR beta chains, and the association was replicated in an independent cohort. Seventeen rarely observed V segments, including chromosome 9 orphons, were excluded from the earlier analysis of a few hundred of the donors because counts were too low. The classifier was reported to diagnose cytomegalovirus status with high specificity and sensitivity in both the original cohort and the validation cohort. According to the authors, the approach could potentially be generalized to other disease states and immunological phenotypes.

Remarks on this clone: The antigen this receptor binds is unknown.

Sequencing was done on a sample of PBMCs. This clonotype originated in a man under 40 in good health and CMV-seronegative.

The bases are TGTGCCAGCAGCTCCGACAGGGGAGCTGAAGCTTTCTTT. Its translation is CASSSDRGAEAFF. The chain joins TRBV11-3 to TRBJ1-1; TRBD1 aligns with 8 central bases. The CDR3 runs 13 residues from the cysteine to the phenylalanine. Only the CDR3 part of the read is kept: 39 bases, read in frame from the first base. V is trimmed back by 4 bases and J by 6 bases, and the junction contains 4 bases that no gene match accounts for. The CDR1 and CDR2 encoded by the germline V gene are SGHNT and YENEEA.